This T cell receptor beta chain emerged from a study of shared T cell receptors in the human thymus. V was clipped by 6 bases and J by 0 bases, with 12 bases between them. CDR3 length: 15 residues. Germline CDR1 and CDR2: MDHEN and SYDVKM. Some clones are missing from TCRdb's copy, which holds only in-frame ones; the method was immunoSEQ multiplex PCR. This table holds 500,000 to 850,000 clones, 87% found once. The same sample was also used in a study of human thymus T cells.

The sequenced sample was thymocytes. This rearrangement joins TRBV28 to TRBJ1-3; unclear D gene. The receptor was isolated from a boy less than two years old with a congenital heart defect. For the CDR3, the DNA is TGTGCCAGCAGATTCCCGGGTGTCTCTGGAAACACCATATATTTT. Encoded protein: CASRFPGVSGNTIYF. Together with reference TRBV28 and TRBJ1-3, the CDR3 gives the full variable domain: DVKVTQSSRYLVKRTGEKVFLECVQDMDHENMFWYRQDPGLGLRLIYFSYDVKMKEKGDIPEGYSVSREKKERFSLILESASTNQTSMYLCASRFPGVSGNTIYFGEGSWLTVV.